This entry lists 10 T cell receptor beta chains sequenced from one sample in a study of shared clonotypes between healthy human individuals. Using immunoSEQ multiplex PCR, the repertoire was profiled, and TCRdb retains in-frame clones only, with some absent. Of about 2.1 million clones listed, 93% were seen once; the top ten hold 1.5% to 2%. Naive CD8 isolation took CD45RO-negative cells positively selected for CCR7 and excluded terminally differentiated effector memory CD45RA+ cells. The specimen was naive CD8+ T cells from PBMCs. These receptors all come from a man younger than 35 in good health. Some clones in this sample may be carry-over from other donors' samples.

This sequence joins TRBV4-1 and TRBJ1-1, with D possibly TRBD1 on 5 matching bases. Germline CDR1 MGHRA, CDR2 YSYEKL. The CDR3 runs 13 residues. Trimming left V 6 bases short and J 4 bases short, with 12 bases between. The CDR3 is CASRLIGGTEAFF. In nucleotides, the CDR3 is TGCGCCAGCAGACTCATCGGGGGCACTGAAGCTTTCTTT.

As concerns this clone: This same CDR3 is encoded by further DNA sequences in the sample. The V and J genes are TRBV6-5 and TRBJ1-1; D is unresolved. Germline V gene sequence: CDR1 MNHEY, CDR2 SVGAGI. The CDR3 runs to 12 residues. V was cut by 2 bases and J by 6 bases, with 7 bases left in between. The CDR3 nucleotides are TGTGCCAGCAGTTACGCCGGGGCTGAAGCTTTCTTT. Its translation: CASSYAGAEAFF.

The chain has TRBV18 and TRBJ2-1, with D tentatively TRBD2 (6 bases). The CDR3 extends over 13 amino acids. Trimming took 3 bases from V and 14 from J, leaving 17 bases between them. CDR1 and CDR2 from the germline V gene are KGHSH and LQKENI. The CDR3, as DNA: TGTGCCAGCTCACCGGAGGGGCGCGAATTCGAGTTCTTC. This sequence encodes CASSPEGREFEFF.

The V and J genes are TRBV5-1 and TRBJ2-1; 7 bases agree with TRBD2. CDR1 SGHRS and CDR2 YFSETQ come from the germline V gene. This CDR3 region has 14 residues. The J segment lost 3 bases and the V segment lost 3 bases, leaving 3 bases of the junction unmatched. The chain's CDR3 is CASSSRTSYNEQFF. In nucleotides, the CDR3 is TGCGCCAGCAGCTCACGGACTAGCTACAATGAGCAGTTCTTC.

J is TRBJ1-1 and V is TRBV5-1, with 9 bases fitting TRBD1. The junction had 4 bases not matched to a gene; V was cut back by 4 bases and J by 3 bases. This CDR3 is built from 14 residues. Germline V gene sequence: CDR1 SGHRS, CDR2 YFSETQ. The CDR3 sequence: CASSGGQGHTEAFF. CDR3 bases: TGCGCCAGCAGCGGGGGACAGGGCCACACTGAAGCTTTCTTT.

This clone appeared once. This chain uses TRBV11-2 with TRBJ2-7; TRBD2 agrees at 9 bases. Germline assignment: CDR1 SGHAT and CDR2 FQNNGV. V gave up 2 bases and J gave up 6 bases; unmatched junction bases: 11. The CDR3 runs 16 residues. As DNA, the CDR3 is TGTGCCAGCAGCTTAAAGCCCATAGCGGGAGACCGCGAGCAGTACTTC. It codes for CASSLKPIAGDREQYF.

The chain links TRBV7-2 to TRBJ1-2; 8 nucleotides agree with TRBD1. Trimming removed 2 bases from V and 6 bases from J; junction bases left unmatched: 11. This CDR3 is 16 amino acids long. From germline, CDR1 is SGHTA and CDR2 FQGNSA. CDR3 region: CASSLPAQDRDNGYTF. Here the CDR3 DNA reads TGTGCCAGCAGCTTACCCGCACAGGACAGGGACAATGGCTACACCTTC.

The chain links TRBV5-1 to TRBJ2-1, with 9 bases aligning to TRBD2. This CDR3 region has 17 residues. The trim removed 3 bases at V and 0 bases at J, leaving 7 bases unmatched. Germline CDR1 reads SGHRS; CDR2 reads YFSETQ. This chain's CDR3 is CASSSTLAGNSYNEQFF. The CDR3 nucleotides are TGCGCCAGCAGCTCGACCCTAGCGGGGAACTCCTACAATGAGCAGTTCTTC.

Note on this clone: The same CDR3 is also encoded by other DNA sequences in this sample. This chain uses TRBV2 with TRBJ2-7, with D uncertain. Germline V gene data show CDR1 as SNHLY and CDR2 as FYNNEI. The CDR3 consists of 13 residues. V was clipped by 3 bases and J by 1 base, with 7 bases between them. The CDR3 sequence is CASSDELSYEQYF. CDR3 bases: TGTGCCAGCAGTGATGAGTTATCCTACGAGCAGTACTTC.

The chain joins TRBV7-9 to TRBJ1-4, with 10 bases identical to TRBD1. This CDR3 comprises 14 residues. Looked up from germline, CDR1 is SEHNR and CDR2 is FQNEAQ (reference sequence). Trimming cost V 5 bases and J 8 bases; bases outside gene matches: 5. The CDR3 DNA sequence: TGTGCCAGCAGCAGACAGGGGGCAGGGGAAAAACTGTTTTTT. Translating gives CASSRQGAGEKLFF.